The 28 T cell receptor beta chains below come from one sample, sequenced in a study of memory CD4+ T cells and cytomegalovirus serostatus. The sort gate was single viable CD3+CD4+CD8-CD45RO+ cells for memory CD4+ T cells. Generated by immunoSEQ multiplex PCR, the TCRdb table keeps only in-frame clones and is missing some. Among some 66,000 clones listed, about 70% were seen once. The sequencing input was memory CD4+ T cells from blood. The receptor set was obtained from an adult in good health and CMV-seropositive.

The rearrangement links TRBV2 to TRBJ2-5; 12 bases are shared with TRBD2. The CDR3 covers 16 residues. The germline CDR1 and CDR2 sequences are SNHLY and FYNNEI. The V segment lost 1 base and the J segment 5 bases; nucleotides outside the gene matches: 5. CDR3 bases: TGTGCCAGCAGTGAAGGACTAGCGGGGGCTAGGGAGACCCAGTACTTC. Amino acid sequence: CASSEGLAGARETQYF.

This clone was detected a few times. This rearrangement joins TRBV28 to TRBJ2-3; D call uncertain. Germline V gives CDR1 MDHEN, CDR2 SYDVKM. The V and J ends lost 5 bases and 3 bases respectively, with 15 bases between them. This CDR3 has 15 amino acids. DNA of the CDR3: TGTGCCAGCAGTCCTCGGACCCGACCGACAGATACGCAGTATTTT. It encodes CASSPRTRPTDTQYF.

The chain has TRBV7-9 and TRBJ2-5; D tentatively reads TRBD1 or TRBD2 (5 bases each). This CDR3 comprises 13 residues. Germline V CDR1 and CDR2: SEHNR, FQNEAQ (reference sequence). The V end was cut by 1 base, the J end by 5 bases, with 8 bases between. As DNA, the CDR3 is TGTGCCAGCAGCTTAGAGAGGGGTGAGACCCAGTACTTC. It specifies CASSLERGETQYF.

This clone is categorized as medium-sized (0.01 to 0.1%). The chain joins TRBV28 to TRBJ2-1, with D possibly TRBD2 on 6 matching bases. This CDR3 is built from 14 residues. The V end was cut by 6 bases, the J end by 2 bases, with 11 bases between. CDR1 is MDHEN, CDR2 SYDVKM, per germline. The CDR3 protein is CASSSGTPYNEQFF. CDR3 in DNA: TGTGCCAGCAGCTCCGGGACTCCCTACAATGAGCAGTTCTTC.

The chain uses TRBV2 and TRBJ1-1; 9 nucleotides match TRBD1. The CDR3 totals 15 residues. Per the germline V gene, CDR1 is SNHLY and CDR2 is FYNNEI. Trimming took 5 bases from V and 5 from J; bases not matched to a gene: 9. This CDR3 reads CASSPLQGAGTEAFF. CDR3 sequence (DNA): TGTGCCAGCAGTCCGCTACAGGGGGCTGGAACTGAAGCTTTCTTT. The variable domain in full, completed from reference TRBV2 and TRBJ1-1, reads EPEVTQTPSHQVTQMGQEVILRCVPISNHLYFYWYRQILGQKVEFLVSFYNNEISEKSEIFDDQFSVERPDGSNFTLKIRSTKLEDSAMYFCASSPLQGAGTEAFFGQGTRLTVV.

The gene calls are TRBV28 and TRBJ1-4; no firm D call. The CDR3 spans 17 residues. CDR1 is MDHEN, CDR2 SYDVKM, per germline. V lost 1 base to trimming and J lost 5 bases, with 17 bases between them. The CDR3 protein is CASSLFKKRISNEKLFF. The CDR3 DNA follows: TGTGCCAGCAGTTTATTTAAGAAGCGGATTTCAAATGAAAAACTGTTTTTT.

V is TRBV6-1 and J is TRBJ1-2; TRBD1 matches 8 bases. Germline CDR1 MNHNS, CDR2 SASEGT. CDR3 length: 13 residues. With V trimmed by 4 bases and J by 5 bases, 3 bases remained unmatched. CDR3 DNA sequence: TGTGCCAGCAGTGGACAGGGGAGTTATGGCTACACCTTC. Amino acids: CASSGQGSYGYTF.

The table lists this clone with many counts. Other DNA variants within this sample encode the same CDR3. The chain recombines TRBV2 with TRBJ1-1; no reliable D call. Germline V gives CDR1 SNHLY, CDR2 FYNNEI. CDR3 length equals 12 residues. V lost 8 bases and J 5 bases, leaving 12 bases between the germline ends. CDR3 protein: CASAPPGTEAFF. The CDR3 DNA reads TGTGCCAGCGCCCCCCCGGGGACTGAAGCTTTCTTT.

V usage is TRBV11-3 and J usage is TRBJ2-3, with 12 bases aligning to TRBD2. The V and J ends lost 5 bases and 2 bases, in that order; junction bases with no gene match: 5. In germline, CDR1 is SGHNT, CDR2 YENEEA. This CDR3 contains 16 residues. The CDR3 nucleotides are TGTGCCAGCAGCCGTGGACTAGCGGGAACCACAGATACGCAGTATTTT. As protein: CASSRGLAGTTDTQYF. The whole variable domain, filled in from reference TRBV11-3 and TRBJ2-3, reads EAGVVQSPRYKIIEKKQPVAFWCNPISGHNTLYWYLQNLGQGPELLIRYENEEAVDDSQLPKDRFSAERLKGVDSTLKIQPAELGDSAVYLCASSRGLAGTTDTQYFGPGTRLTVL.

This chain connects TRBV25-1 to TRBJ2-7, with 7 bases fitting TRBD1. This CDR3 comprises 14 residues. V lost 3 bases and J lost 3; bases outside the gene matches: 5. Germline CDR1 and CDR2: MGHDK and SYGVNS. The CDR3 sequence: CASSDLRGNYEQYF. For the CDR3, the DNA is TGTGCCAGCAGTGATCTCAGGGGGAACTACGAGCAGTACTTC.

V and J are TRBV6-5 and TRBJ2-1; D is unclear. The length of the CDR3 is 12 residues. Germline CDR1 reads MNHEY; CDR2 reads SVGAGI. Trimming pared 7 bases from V and 5 bases from J, leaving 9 bases between. This CDR3 is CASIWFNNEQFF. CDR3 DNA sequence: TGTGCCAGCATCTGGTTTAACAATGAGCAGTTCTTC.

The rearrangement uses TRBV7-7 and TRBJ1-4; D gene unclear. The CDR3 is made up of 15 amino acids. The germline CDR1 and CDR2 sequences are SSHAT and FNYEAQ (reference sequence). V shed 2 bases and J shed 8 bases, with 15 bases lying between them. The CDR3 here is CASSLRLGFAEKLFF. The DNA for the CDR3 is TGTGCCAGCAGCTTAAGGCTGGGTTTTGCGGAAAAACTGTTTTTT.

This clone was counted a few times. The V call is TRBV30, the J call TRBJ1-2; D not certain. There are 12 residues in the CDR3. Germline CDR1 is GTSNPN and CDR2 is SVGIG (reference sequence). Trimming pared 0 bases from V and 4 bases from J, leaving 6 bases between. The CDR3 here is CAWSVSGYGYTF. The CDR3 region has the DNA TGTGCCTGGAGTGTATCGGGCTATGGCTACACCTTC.

The CDR3 loop reads CASSPGLSLSNEQFF. Written as DNA, the CDR3 is TGTGCCAGCTCCCCCGGACTCTCCCTGAGCAATGAGCAGTTCTTC. The chain carries TRBV18 and TRBJ2-1; D may be TRBD2 (5 bases). V was clipped by 6 bases and J by 6 bases, with 18 bases between them. Germline V gene data show CDR1 as KGHSH and CDR2 as LQKENI. The CDR3 is made up of 15 amino acids.

The gene calls are TRBV2 and TRBJ2-3, with 9 positions matching TRBD1. V was clipped by 6 bases and J by 6 bases; unmatched bases: 13. The CDR3 has 16 residues. Germline CDR1 SNHLY, CDR2 FYNNEI. The CDR3 here is CASRSLQGQGSDTQYF. The CDR3 DNA is TGTGCCAGCAGATCCCTGCAGGGACAGGGTTCGGATACGCAGTATTTT.

The chain recombines TRBV7-9 with TRBJ1-4; no definite D call. The germline CDR1 and CDR2 sequences are SEHNR and FQNEAQ (reference sequence). V lost 6 bases to trimming and J lost 0 bases, with 11 bases between them. The CDR3 runs 15 residues. The CDR3 nucleotides read TGTGCCAGCAGGCCTCGCTCCGCAACTAATGAAAAACTGTTTTTT. It specifies CASRPRSATNEKLFF.

The chain uses TRBV4-2 and TRBJ1-1; TRBD1 might be the D (5 bases). CDR1 LGHNA and CDR2 YNFKEQ come from the germline V gene. The CDR3 covers 15 residues. V lost 0 bases and J 10 bases, leaving 18 bases between the germline ends. The CDR3 spells CASSQEVTGEVGAFF. Here the CDR3 DNA reads TGTGCCAGCAGCCAAGAAGTTACGGGGGAAGTGGGAGCTTTCTTT.

The J gene is TRBJ2-1, the V gene TRBV4-2; D may be TRBD2 (5 bases). CDR3 size: 16 residues. Germline values: CDR1 LGHNA, CDR2 YNFKEQ. V lost 1 base and J lost 6, with 16 bases in between. DNA of the CDR3: TGTGCCAGCAGCCAAGGTCTAGCCCTAATAACCAATGAGCAGTTCTTC. Translated, it gives CASSQGLALITNEQFF.

V is TRBV6-1 and J is TRBJ2-1, with D possibly being TRBD2 (7 bases). The germline gives CDR1 MNHNS, CDR2 SASEGT. Trimming cost V 0 bases and J 2 bases, with 11 bases left between them. The CDR3 is 16 amino acids. Here the CDR3 DNA reads TGTGCCAGCAGTGAAGCACGGGGGGCCGCCTACAATGAGCAGTTCTTC. Translated, it gives CASSEARGAAYNEQFF.

CDR3 DNA: TGTGCCAGCAGCTCGCCCTCGCGATTCCGGGACAGGGACTACGAGCAGTACTTC. It specifies CASSSPSRFRDRDYEQYF. This chain uses TRBV7-9 with TRBJ2-7; TRBD1 matches at 9 bases. Per germline, CDR1 SEHNR and CDR2 FQNEAQ (reference sequence). The trim removed 4 bases at V and 3 bases at J, leaving 16 bases unmatched. This CDR3 spans 18 amino acids.

This chain uses TRBV5-1 with TRBJ2-7, with 10 bases matching TRBD1. Trimming at V came to 9 bases and at J to 5 bases, leaving 8 bases not matched to a gene. The germline V gene encodes CDR1 SGHRS and CDR2 YFSETQ. This CDR3 contains 13 residues. CDR3 loop: CATTGQGDDEQYF. The CDR3 DNA follows: TGCGCCACCACAGGACAGGGGGACGACGAGCAGTACTTC.

This chain links TRBV7-2 with TRBJ2-7; D unresolved. Trimming took off 2 bases at V and 2 bases at J, with 7 bases between the two ends. CDR3 length equals 13 residues. Germline assignment: CDR1 SGHTA and CDR2 FQGNSA. The CDR3 bases are TGTGCCAGCAGCTTACAGGCAGCCTACGAGCAGTACTTC. It translates to CASSLQAAYEQYF.

The chain uses TRBV5-1 and TRBJ1-1; D not certain. Looked up from germline, CDR1 is SGHRS and CDR2 is YFSETQ. V was pared by 2 bases and J by 4 bases, with 9 bases between. The CDR3 covers 13 residues. The CDR3 DNA reads as TGCGCCAGCAGCTTTGACGGGGTCACTGAAGCTTTCTTT. Encoded protein: CASSFDGVTEAFF.

J is TRBJ2-2 and V is TRBV7-8, with TRBD2 identical over 9 bases. V dropped 1 base and J dropped 5; count of bases not matched to a gene: 5. CDR3 length: 16 residues. The germline V gene encodes CDR1 SGHVS and CDR2 FQNEAQ. The chain's CDR3 is CASSLGRGRGTGELFF. The CDR3 DNA follows: TGTGCCAGCAGCTTAGGCCGCGGGAGGGGGACCGGGGAGCTGTTTTTT. The entire variable domain, with the rest obtained from reference TRBV7-8 and TRBJ2-2, is as follows: GAGVSQSPRYKVAKRGQDVALRCDPISGHVSLFWYQQALGQGPEFLTYFQNEAQLDKSGLPSDRFFAERPEGSVSTLKIQRTQQEDSAVYLCASSLGRGRGTGELFFGEGSRLTVL.

This clone was found once. This chain links TRBV6-1 with TRBJ1-5; a weak D match, TRBD1 (6 bases). Germline V gene lookup returns CDR1 MNHNS and CDR2 SASEGT. The CDR3 runs to 14 residues. Trimming took off 5 bases at V and 3 bases at J, with 11 bases between the two ends. CDR3 bases: TGTGCCAGCAGTCCGGACAGCCTCAATCAGCCCCAGCATTTT. Its translation: CASSPDSLNQPQHF.

The rearrangement links TRBV5-8 to TRBJ2-1, with D maybe TRBD2 (7 bases). The CDR3 contains 15 residues. Germline V lookup: CDR1 SGHTS, CDR2 YDEGEE. The V gene lost 2 bases and the J gene lost 8 bases, with 17 bases spanning the gap. CDR3 coding DNA: TGTGCCAGCAGCTTCTTAAGGGGGGGCCTCGATGAGCAGTTCTTC. Amino acids: CASSFLRGGLDEQFF.

This clone has only a few counts. This sequence joins TRBV10-3 and TRBJ2-1, with D unresolved. Trimming removed 8 bases at V and 0 bases at J, with 14 bases between. The CDR3 spans 15 residues. CDR1 ENHRY and CDR2 SYGVKD come from the germline V gene. CDR3 DNA: TGTGCCATCGACCCGGGCCCCCCCTCCTACAATGAGCAGTTCTTC. Encoded protein: CAIDPGPPSYNEQFF.

This chain links TRBV29-1 with TRBJ2-7, with TRBD2 identical over 8 bases. The V gene's germline CDR1 is SQVTM and CDR2 ANQGSEA. The CDR3 is 13 amino acids. With 3 bases clipped from V and 3 bases from J, the junction kept 4 bases outside the gene matches. CDR3 amino acids: CSVEGAGGYEQYF. In nucleotides, the CDR3 is TGCAGCGTTGAGGGGGCGGGAGGCTACGAGCAGTACTTC.